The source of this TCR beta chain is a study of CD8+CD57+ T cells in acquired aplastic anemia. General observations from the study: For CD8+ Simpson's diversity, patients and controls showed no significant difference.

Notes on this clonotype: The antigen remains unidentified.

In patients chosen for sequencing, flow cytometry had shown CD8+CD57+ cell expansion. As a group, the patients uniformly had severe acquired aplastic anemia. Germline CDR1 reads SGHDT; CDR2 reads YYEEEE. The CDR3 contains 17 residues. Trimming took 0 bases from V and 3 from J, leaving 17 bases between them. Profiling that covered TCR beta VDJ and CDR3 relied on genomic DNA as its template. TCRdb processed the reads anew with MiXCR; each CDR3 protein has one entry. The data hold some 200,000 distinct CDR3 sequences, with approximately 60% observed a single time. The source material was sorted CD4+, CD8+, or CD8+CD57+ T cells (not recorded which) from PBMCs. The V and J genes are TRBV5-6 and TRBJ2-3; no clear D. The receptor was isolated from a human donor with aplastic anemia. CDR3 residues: CASSLGLALPRTDTQYF. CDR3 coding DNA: TGTGCCAGCAGCTTGGGACTGGCCCTCCCTCGTACAGATACGCAGTATTTT.